A single sample is the source of the 17 T cell receptor beta chains below, sequenced in a study of blood T cell repertoires in COVID-19. Sequenced by immunoSEQ multiplex PCR; TCRdb stores in-frame clones only, minus some. The table includes a few hundred thousand clones, approximately 89% detected once. Sequenced sample: peripheral blood. The receptors derive from a woman in her forties or fifties with COVID-19, enrolled during active disease.

The CDR3 spells CASSLGGQSQETQYF. The CDR3 DNA reads TGTGCCAGCAGTTTAGGGGGACAGAGTCAAGAGACCCAGTACTTC. J is TRBJ2-5 and V is TRBV27; 7 bases map to TRBD1. With V trimmed by 2 bases and J by 2 bases, 5 bases remained unmatched. The CDR3 covers 15 residues. The germline V gene has CDR1 MNHEY and CDR2 SMNVEV (reference sequence).

The V gene is TRBV30, the J gene TRBJ1-4; D might be TRBD1 (5 bases). CDR1 and CDR2 from the germline V gene are GTSNPN and SVGIG (reference sequence). CDR3 length: 14 amino acids. The ends were cut back, 4 bases at V and 3 bases at J, with 12 bases in the middle. The CDR3 sequence: CAWTWSGANEKLFF. CDR3 coding DNA: TGTGCCTGGACCTGGTCGGGGGCTAATGAAAAACTGTTTTTT.

This rearrangement joins TRBV7-9 to TRBJ2-7; the D gene is possibly TRBD1 (6 bases). The length of the CDR3 is 15 residues. Germline assignment: CDR1 SEHNR and CDR2 FQNEAQ (reference sequence). Between the trimmed V and J ends, which lost 4 bases and 5 bases, there was a span of 18 bases. CDR3 loop: CASSSPSGEWDEQYF. For the CDR3, the DNA is TGTGCCAGCAGCTCGCCCTCAGGGGAATGGGACGAGCAGTACTTC. The whole variable domain, remainder taken from reference TRBV7-9 and TRBJ2-7, is DTGVSQNPRHKITKRGQNVTFRCDPISEHNRLYWYRQTLGQGPEFLTYFQNEAQLEKSRLLSDRFSAERPKGSFSTLEIQRTEQGDSAMYLCASSSPSGEWDEQYFGPGTRLTVT.

The DNA of the CDR3 is TGCGCCAGCAGTTTTAGCGGGGTACACAATGAGCAGTTCTTC. As protein: CASSFSGVHNEQFF. The V call is TRBV10-2, the J call TRBJ2-1; 8 nucleotides agree with TRBD2. V trimming: 5 bases; J trimming: 5 bases; junction bases outside the gene matches: 5. The germline V gene has CDR1 WSHSY and CDR2 SAAADI. CDR3 length equals 14 residues.

V gene TRBV27 combines with J gene TRBJ1-5, with TRBD1 matching over 8 bases. The J segment lost 8 bases and the V segment lost 6 bases, leaving 15 bases of the junction unmatched. Germline loops: CDR1 MNHEY, CDR2 SMNVEV (reference sequence). This CDR3 has 16 residues. The CDR3 DNA reads TGTGCCAGCAGAGACAGGGGCGCGAATATAATCAAGCCCCAGCATTTT. Its translation: CASRDRGANIIKPQHF.

Details on this clone: Other DNA sequences from this sample encode an identical CDR3 as well. This chain uses TRBV20-1 with TRBJ1-1, with unresolved D. Germline V gives CDR1 DFQATT, CDR2 SNEGSKA (reference sequence). The V gene lost 5 bases and the J gene lost 7 bases, with 11 bases spanning the gap. The CDR3 covers 11 residues. CDR3: CSAGQALEAFF. In nucleotides, the CDR3 is TGCAGTGCTGGGCAGGCCCTTGAAGCTTTCTTT.

The chain links TRBV2 to TRBJ1-1, with D perhaps matching TRBD1 (5 bases). The CDR3 totals 10 residues. The V gene lost 6 bases and the J gene lost 13 bases, with 12 bases spanning the gap. CDR1 is SNHLY and CDR2 is FYNNEI in the germline V gene. The CDR3: CASSEKRGFF. In DNA, the CDR3 is TGTGCCAGCAGCGAGAAAAGGGGTTTCTTT.

This clone was seen just once. The chain employs TRBV5-4 and TRBJ2-1, with 12 bases lining up with TRBD1. Unmatched junction bases numbered 9, after V lost 0 bases and J lost 8 bases. The CDR3 contains 17 residues. Germline loops: CDR1 SGHNT, CDR2 YYREEE (reference sequence). CDR3 in amino acids: CASSLARGQGARHEQFF. CDR3 nucleotides: TGTGCCAGCAGCTTGGCTAGGGGACAGGGGGCGCGTCATGAGCAGTTCTTC.

V gene TRBV6-5 combines with J gene TRBJ2-3; D is perhaps TRBD1 (6 bases). The germline CDR1 and CDR2 sequences are MNHEY and SVGAGI. The V end lost 4 bases, the J end lost 4 bases, and 9 bases lay between the germline ends. The CDR3 consists of 13 residues. CDR3: CASSWSGADTQYF. The DNA of the CDR3 is TGTGCCAGCAGTTGGTCAGGGGCAGATACGCAGTATTTT.

The chain carries TRBV5-1 and TRBJ2-6; 8 bases are a match to TRBD1. Looked up from germline, CDR1 is SGHRS and CDR2 is YFSETQ. The CDR3 runs 16 residues. After removal of 7 bases from V and 0 bases from J, the junction contained 6 bases not matched to a gene. Here the CDR3 DNA reads TGCGCCAGCCGAGGGACAGGCCTCTCTGGGGCCAACGTCCTGACTTTC. This translates into CASRGTGLSGANVLTF.

This clone was seen a single time. The chain is built from TRBV29-1 and TRBJ1-1, with TRBD1 as a possible D gene (5 bases). CDR1 is SQVTM and CDR2 is ANQGSEA in the germline V gene. The CDR3 covers 17 residues. V was cut by 2 bases and J by 3 bases, with 22 bases left in between. As DNA, the CDR3 is TGCAGCGTTGAAAGTACAGCGGGGGACCTATTTGACACTGAAGCTTTCTTT. Translated: CSVESTAGDLFDTEAFF.

This clone was observed once. The gene calls are TRBV7-2 and TRBJ2-1; D remains ambiguous. This CDR3 region has 13 residues. The V gene lost 5 bases and the J gene lost 5 bases, with 10 bases spanning the gap. Looked up from germline, CDR1 is SGHTA and CDR2 is FQGNSA. The CDR3 protein is CASSAVNDNEQFF. CDR3 in DNA: TGTGCCAGCAGCGCGGTTAATGACAATGAGCAGTTCTTC.

The chain links TRBV30 to TRBJ1-2; 8 bases line up with TRBD1. The germline V gene has CDR1 GTSNPN and CDR2 SVGIG (reference sequence). CDR3 length equals 14 residues. The V and J ends lost 0 bases and 4 bases, in that order; junction bases with no gene match: 4. The chain's CDR3 is CAWSVGQGPYGYTF. The DNA of the CDR3 is TGTGCCTGGAGTGTCGGACAGGGACCCTATGGCTACACCTTC.

The genes are TRBV2 and TRBJ1-3; D unresolved. CDR3 size: 16 residues. V lost 4 bases, J lost 4 bases, and 17 bases lay in between. The germline V gene encodes CDR1 SNHLY and CDR2 FYNNEI. CDR3 protein: CASSVARGSLGNTIYF. The CDR3, as DNA: TGTGCCAGCAGTGTCGCCAGAGGTTCTCTGGGAAACACCATATATTTT.

The J gene is TRBJ2-1, the V gene TRBV19; no reliable D call. V lost 0 bases and J lost 2, with 8 bases in between. Germline CDR1 is LNHDA and CDR2 is SQIVND (reference sequence). The CDR3 has 15 amino acids. The CDR3 loop reads CASSIDRIPYNEQFF. The CDR3 DNA is TGTGCCAGTAGTATAGACAGGATCCCCTACAATGAGCAGTTCTTC.

This clone was picked up one time. V gene TRBV7-2 combines with J gene TRBJ2-7, with D hard to call. The CDR3 has 13 residues. The ends were cut back, 5 bases at V and 0 bases at J, with 8 bases in the middle. Germline CDR1 SGHTA, CDR2 FQGNSA. The DNA of the CDR3 is TGTGCCAGCAGCCCCGTTAGCTCCTACGAGCAGTACTTC. Protein product: CASSPVSSYEQYF.

The V and J genes are TRBV6-1 and TRBJ2-7, with TRBD1 as a possible D gene (6 bases). Germline-derived CDR1 and CDR2 are MNHNS and SASEGT. This CDR3 spans 13 amino acids. Trimming took off 2 bases at V and 5 bases at J, with 10 bases between the two ends. CDR3 sequence reads: CASSETGKNEQYF. The CDR3 region has the DNA TGTGCCAGCAGTGAAACAGGGAAGAACGAGCAGTACTTC.